This T cell receptor (beta chain) emerged from a study of T-cell memory formation after mild COVID-19. For the study at large: TCR clusters were mostly confined to one donor each.

This clonotype appeared a few times. Its antigen remains unidentified. TCRdb analysed the 5' RACE reads with MiXCR anew, one entry per CDR3 protein. Of some 300,000 distinct CDR3 sequences in the sample, roughly 19% are singletons; the top ten hold 21%. Findings of the study overall: The pre-infection memory compartment contained some responding clones, suggesting cross-reactive memory joined. Clones that contracted from day 15 to 85 were balanced CD4/CD8, while later expanders leaned CD4+.

Germline V gene sequence: CDR1 MGHRA, CDR2 YSYEKL. CDR3 length: 17 amino acids. The V end lost 0 bases, the J end lost 1 base, and 14 bases lay between the germline ends. This sequence originates from a man aged 18 to 29 who had mild COVID-19 (a few samples of this study predate the infection). Cell type and time point are not known. Sequencing was carried out using PBMCs or a T cell subset sorted from them (not recorded which). The chain has TRBV4-1 and TRBJ2-3; D may correspond to TRBD1 or TRBD2 (6 bases each). Written as DNA, the CDR3 is TGCGCCAGCAGCCAAGAGAGGGGGGCCTTGGGCACAGATACGCAGTATTTT. Its translation is CASSQERGALGTDTQYF.